This T cell receptor beta chain was sequenced for a study of control samples from healthy donors and cancer patients. CDR3 size: 12 residues. V lost 6 bases to trimming and J lost 4 bases, with 9 bases between them. TCRdb's table, derived via immunoSEQ multiplex PCR, lists solely in-frame clones and lacks some. The table shows some 200,000 clones, with around 93% occurring only once. The sequencing input was blood. The TCR originated in a man between 18 and 29 years old in good health. V is TRBV12-3 or TRBV12-4 and J is TRBJ1-1, with TRBD1 as a possible D gene (5 bases). DNA of the CDR3: TGTGCCAGCAGCGGGACCAGCACTGAAGCTTTCTTT. Residues: CASSGTSTEAFF.